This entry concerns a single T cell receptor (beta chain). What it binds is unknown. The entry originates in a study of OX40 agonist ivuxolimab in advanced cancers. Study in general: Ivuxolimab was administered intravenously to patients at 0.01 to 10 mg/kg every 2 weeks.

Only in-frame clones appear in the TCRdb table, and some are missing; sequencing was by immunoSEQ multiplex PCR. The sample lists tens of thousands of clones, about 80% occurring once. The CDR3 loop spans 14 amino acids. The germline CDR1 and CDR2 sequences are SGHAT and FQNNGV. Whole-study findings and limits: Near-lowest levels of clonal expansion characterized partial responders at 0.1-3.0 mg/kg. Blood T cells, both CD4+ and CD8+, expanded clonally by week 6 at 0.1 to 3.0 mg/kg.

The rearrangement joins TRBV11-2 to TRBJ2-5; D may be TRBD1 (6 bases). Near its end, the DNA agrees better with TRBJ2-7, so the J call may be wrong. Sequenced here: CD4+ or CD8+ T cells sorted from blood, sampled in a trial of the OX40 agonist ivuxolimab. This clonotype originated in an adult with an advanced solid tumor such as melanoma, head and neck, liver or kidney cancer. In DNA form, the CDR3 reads TGTGCCAGCAGACCACAGGGCTTCCTATACGAGCAGTACTTC. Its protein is CASRPQGFLYEQYF.